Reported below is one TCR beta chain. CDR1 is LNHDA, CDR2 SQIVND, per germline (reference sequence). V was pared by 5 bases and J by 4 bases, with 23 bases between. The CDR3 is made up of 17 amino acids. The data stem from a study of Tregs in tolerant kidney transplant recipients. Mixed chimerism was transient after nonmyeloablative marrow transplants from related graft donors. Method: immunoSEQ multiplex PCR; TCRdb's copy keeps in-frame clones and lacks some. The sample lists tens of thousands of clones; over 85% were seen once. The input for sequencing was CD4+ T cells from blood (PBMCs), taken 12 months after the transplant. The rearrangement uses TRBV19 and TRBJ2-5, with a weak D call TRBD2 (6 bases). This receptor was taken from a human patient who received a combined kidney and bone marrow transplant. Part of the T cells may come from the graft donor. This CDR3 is CASSSNRARGGGETQYF. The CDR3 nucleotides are TGTGCCAGTAGTTCTAACCGGGCAAGGGGAGGAGGAGAGACCCAGTACTTC.